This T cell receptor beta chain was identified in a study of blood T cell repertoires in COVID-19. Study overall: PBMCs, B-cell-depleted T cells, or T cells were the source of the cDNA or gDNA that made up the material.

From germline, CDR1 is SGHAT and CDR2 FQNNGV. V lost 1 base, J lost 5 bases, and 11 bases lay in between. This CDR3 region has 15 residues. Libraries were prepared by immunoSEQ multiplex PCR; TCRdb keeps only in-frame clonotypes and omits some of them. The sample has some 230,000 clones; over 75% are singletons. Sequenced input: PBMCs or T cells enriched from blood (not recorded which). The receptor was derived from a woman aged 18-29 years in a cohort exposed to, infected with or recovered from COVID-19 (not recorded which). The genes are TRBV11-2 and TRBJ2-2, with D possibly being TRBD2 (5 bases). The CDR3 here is CASSLARGSTGELFF. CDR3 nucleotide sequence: TGTGCCAGCAGCTTAGCACGAGGGTCAACCGGGGAGCTGTTTTTT. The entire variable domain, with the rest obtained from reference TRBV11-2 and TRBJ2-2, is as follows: EAGVAQSPRYKIIEKRQSVAFWCNPISGHATLYWYQQILGQGPKLLIQFQNNGVVDDSQLPKDRFSAERLKGVDSTLKIQPAKLEDSAVYLCASSLARGSTGELFFGEGSRLTVL.